These 18 T cell receptor beta chains were all obtained from the same sample, sequenced in a study of T-cell memory formation after mild COVID-19. TCRdb re-called the 5' RACE reads with MiXCR, one entry per CDR3 protein. The sample carries a few hundred thousand distinct CDR3 sequences, approximately 16% recorded once. The sample consisted of PBMCs or a T cell subset sorted from them (not recorded which). These receptors all stem from a man aged 18 to 29 who had mild COVID-19 (a few samples of this study predate the infection). Cell type and time point are not known.

The CDR3 DNA is TGTGCCAGCAGCTTAGCCAGGGGGTCTAGGGATTCACCCCTCCACTTT. This sequence encodes CASSLARGSRDSPLHF. The chain combines TRBV7-2 with TRBJ1-6; 7 nucleotides match TRBD1. The ends lost 0 bases at V and 8 bases at J; junction bases unmatched: 7. This CDR3 is 16 amino acids long. CDR1 and CDR2 from the germline V gene are SGHTA and FQGNSA. Using reference TRBV7-2 and TRBJ1-6 for the parts outside the CDR3, the full variable domain is GAGVSQSPSNKVTEKGKDVELRCDPISGHTALYWYRQSLGQGLEFLIYFQGNSAPDKSGLPSDRFSAERTGGSVSTLTIQRTQQEDSAVYLCASSLARGSRDSPLHFGNGTRLTVT.

This clonotype was seen a single time. The CDR3 ends on some other residue instead of the conserved phenylalanine or tryptophan, so this is likely a read error. J is TRBJ2-4 and V is TRBV6-6; D may be TRBD1 (6 bases). V was clipped by 7 bases and J by 8 bases, with 12 bases between them. CDR3 size: 12 residues. Looked up from germline, CDR1 is MNHNY and CDR2 is SVGAGI (reference sequence). This CDR3 is CASNPGVDIQYV. CDR3 DNA sequence: TGTGCCAGCAACCCAGGGGTAGACATTCAGTACGTC.

This clonotype was seen only a few times. The chain is built from TRBV6-2 or TRBV6-3 and TRBJ2-2; 8 nucleotides align to TRBD1. V trimming: 0 bases; J trimming: 3 bases; junction bases outside the gene matches: 3. The CDR3 runs to 16 residues. Germline V gene data show CDR1 as MNHEY and CDR2 as SVGEGT. CDR3 nucleotides: TGTGCCAGCAGTTACTCAGGACAGGGATACACCGGGGAGCTGTTTTTT. Its protein product is CASSYSGQGYTGELFF.

A few counts support this clonotype. J is TRBJ2-7 and V is TRBV25-1; maybe TRBD2 (5 bases). Trimming shortened V by 2 bases and J by 3 bases, and 14 bases separated the two germline ends. This CDR3 spans 15 amino acids. In germline, CDR1 is MGHDK, CDR2 SYGVNS. As DNA, the CDR3 is TGTGCCAGCAGTGAAGTTCGGGATGGCCTCTACGAGCAGTACTTC. This translates into CASSEVRDGLYEQYF.

The gene calls are TRBV7-9 and TRBJ2-2; D unresolved. The CDR3 consists of 16 residues. CDR1 is SEHNR, CDR2 FQNEAQ, per germline (reference sequence). Trimming cost V 1 base and J 6 bases, with 15 bases left between them. The CDR3 nucleotides read TGTGCCAGCAGCTTAGAAATGGGAATGAAGTCCGGGGAGCTGTTTTTT. It yields the protein CASSLEMGMKSGELFF.

This clonotype was seen more than once but under ten times. The V gene is TRBV7-2, the J gene TRBJ1-2, with D tentatively TRBD1 (6 bases). This CDR3 has 13 amino acids. The V end lost 6 bases, the J end lost 7 bases, and 15 bases lay between the germline ends. Germline V CDR1 and CDR2: SGHTA, FQGNSA. The CDR3 nucleotides are TGTGCCAGCAGGGCGGCAGGGGAGCCTGGCTACACCTTC. Protein product: CASRAAGEPGYTF.

The CDR3 is CASSQQSYGNEQFF. DNA of the CDR3: TGTGCCAGCAGTCAACAGTCCTACGGCAATGAGCAGTTCTTC. The rearrangement joins TRBV7-9 to TRBJ2-1; D ambiguous. Per germline, CDR1 SEHNR and CDR2 FQNEAQ (reference sequence). The CDR3 has 14 amino acids. Between the trimmed V and J ends, which lost 6 bases and 6 bases, there was a span of 15 bases.

This clonotype was counted only a few times. The chain joins TRBV5-1 to TRBJ2-1, with D uncertain. The CDR3 is 13 residues long. With 1 base removed from V and 7 bases from J, the gap between germline ends came to 9 bases. Germline lookup yields CDR1 SGHRS and CDR2 YFSETQ. CDR3 nucleotide sequence: TGCGCCAGCAGCTTGCGGGTCGGGAATGAGCAGTTCTTC. Its translation is CASSLRVGNEQFF.

The chain combines TRBV29-1 with TRBJ1-5; 9 nucleotides align to TRBD1. Germline CDR1 reads SQVTM; CDR2 reads ANQGSEA. CDR3 length: 13 residues. Trimming cost V 6 bases and J 9 bases; bases outside gene matches: 9. CDR3 residues: CSVIGQGTGPQHF. CDR3 bases: TGCAGCGTCATAGGACAGGGGACGGGGCCCCAGCATTTT.

CDR3 DNA: TGTGCTAGTGGCTCCCCCTCAGCGGGGGAGACCCAGTACTTC. Protein product: CASGSPSAGETQYF. This chain joins TRBV12-5 and TRBJ2-5; TRBD2 agrees at 7 bases. The CDR3 loop spans 14 amino acids. J gave up 5 bases and V 6 bases, and 9 bases lay outside the gene matches. Germline V lookup: CDR1 LGHNT, CDR2 FRNRAP.

The chain combines TRBV10-1 with TRBJ2-1; 10 nucleotides match TRBD2. Germline-derived CDR1 and CDR2 are WNHNN and SYGVQD (reference sequence). Unmatched junction bases numbered 9, after V lost 3 bases and J lost 10 bases. This CDR3 spans 15 amino acids. This chain's CDR3 is CASSEIAGGPGEQFF. CDR3 nucleotide sequence: TGCGCCAGCAGTGAAATAGCGGGGGGCCCGGGGGAGCAGTTCTTC.

The chain carries TRBV6-5 and TRBJ1-6, with a possible D match to TRBD1 (6 bases). The CDR3 is 15 residues long. Trimming took off 6 bases at V and 7 bases at J, with 16 bases between the two ends. CDR1 and CDR2 (germline): MNHEY, SVGAGI. CDR3 sequence (DNA): TGTGCCAGCAGGTACACAGGGTACAGGAATTCACCCCTCCACTTT. It specifies CASRYTGYRNSPLHF.

This clonotype was observed at least ten times. The DNA for the CDR3 is TGTGCCAGCAGCTTACCTACAGGGGGGAGAACCCAGTACTTC. It encodes CASSLPTGGRTQYF. The chain recombines TRBV11-2 with TRBJ2-5; 8 nucleotides align to TRBD1. The CDR3 is made up of 14 amino acids. CDR1 and CDR2 (germline): SGHAT, FQNNGV. The V segment lost 2 bases and the J segment 8 bases; nucleotides outside the gene matches: 7. The full variable domain, its missing parts supplied by reference TRBV11-2 and TRBJ2-5, is EAGVAQSPRYKIIEKRQSVAFWCNPISGHATLYWYQQILGQGPKLLIQFQNNGVVDDSQLPKDRFSAERLKGVDSTLKIQPAKLEDSAVYLCASSLPTGGRTQYFGPGTRLLVL.

This clonotype was counted only a few times. The chain joins TRBV4-2 to TRBJ2-7; D unresolved. The CDR3 has 14 residues. CDR1 is LGHNA and CDR2 is YNFKEQ in the germline V gene. Trimming pared 0 bases from V and 3 bases from J, leaving 9 bases between. This chain's CDR3 is CASSQERAGYEQYF. The CDR3 bases are TGTGCCAGCAGCCAAGAACGCGCCGGCTACGAGCAGTACTTC.

The genes are TRBV12-3 or TRBV12-4 and TRBJ1-1; TRBD1 aligns across 7 bases. V dropped 7 bases and J dropped 0; count of bases not matched to a gene: 2. This CDR3 spans 13 amino acids. CDR3 sequence: CASKGQMNTEAFF. Here the CDR3 DNA reads TGTGCCAGCAAGGGACAGATGAACACTGAAGCTTTCTTT.

This sequence joins TRBV3-1 and TRBJ2-5; no definite D call. Trimming took off 4 bases at V and 2 bases at J, with 14 bases between the two ends. There are 15 residues in the CDR3. The germline CDR1 and CDR2 sequences are LGHDT and YNNKEL (reference sequence). This chain's CDR3 is CASSPSPRRQETQYF. The CDR3 region has the DNA TGTGCCAGCAGCCCATCCCCCCGCAGACAAGAGACCCAGTACTTC.

This sequence joins TRBV15 and TRBJ2-5; perhaps TRBD1 as D (5 bases). The V end was cut by 1 base, the J end by 4 bases, with 10 bases between. This CDR3 is 14 amino acids long. Germline CDR1 LNHNV, CDR2 YYDKDF (reference sequence). The CDR3, as DNA: TGTGCCACCAGCAGAGCTGGGCAGGGAGAGACCCAGTACTTC. Its translation is CATSRAGQGETQYF. The variable domain in full, with the rest retrieved from reference TRBV15 and TRBJ2-5, is DAMVIQNPRYQVTQFGKPVTLSCSQTLNHNVMYWYQQKSSQAPKLLFHYYDKDFNNEADTPDNFQSRRPNTSFCFLDIRSPGLGDTAMYLCATSRAGQGETQYFGPGTRLLVL.

This clonotype has a handful of counts. The CDR3 here is CASRTAAKNIQYF. The CDR3 bases are TGTGCCAGCCGGACAGCAGCCAAAAACATTCAGTACTTC. The rearrangement joins TRBV12-3 or TRBV12-4 to TRBJ2-4, with TRBD1 as a possible D gene (6 bases). Between the trimmed V and J ends, which lost 8 bases and 0 bases, there was a span of 8 bases. The CDR3 contains 13 residues.